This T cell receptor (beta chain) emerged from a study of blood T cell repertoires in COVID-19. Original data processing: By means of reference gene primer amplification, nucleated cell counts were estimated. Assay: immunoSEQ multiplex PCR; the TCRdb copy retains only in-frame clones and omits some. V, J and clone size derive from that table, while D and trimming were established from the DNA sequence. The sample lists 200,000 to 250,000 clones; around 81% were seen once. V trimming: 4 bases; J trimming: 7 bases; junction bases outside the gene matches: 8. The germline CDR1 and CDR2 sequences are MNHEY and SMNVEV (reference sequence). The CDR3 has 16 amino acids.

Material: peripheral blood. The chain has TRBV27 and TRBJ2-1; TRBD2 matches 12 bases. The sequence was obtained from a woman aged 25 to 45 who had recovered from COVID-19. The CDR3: CASSSPTSGSGNEQFF. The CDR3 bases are TGTGCCAGCAGTTCGCCGACTAGCGGGAGTGGGAATGAGCAGTTCTTC.